These T cell receptor beta chains were read from a single sample in a study of blood T cell repertoires in COVID-19. The table came from immunoSEQ multiplex PCR; TCRdb's copy has only in-frame clones and leaves some out. The sample shows about 52,000 clones, around 81% of them seen only once. Sequencing was done on a sample of peripheral blood. All receptors derive from a woman of 80 years or more with COVID-19, enrolled during active disease. Each CDR3 is given with its conserved first and last residue. The D gene is left open where the match is weak. Expanded clones are given a class, and other clones once, few, many or no size at all.

clone_size j_call v_call d_call cdr3_aa cdr3_nt
. TRBJ2-1 TRBV7-9 TRBD2 CASSPFSGSFHNEQFF TGTGCCAGCAGCCCGTTTAGCGGGAGTTTCCACAATGAGCAGTTCTTC
few TRBJ1-3 TRBV19 . CASSLGLYGNTIYF TGTGCCAGTAGTCTGGGACTTTATGGAAACACCATATATTTT
. TRBJ1-5 TRBV6-2/TRBV6-3 . CASSDGQTPQHF TGTGCCAGCAGTGACGGACAGACCCCCCAGCATTTT
. TRBJ2-6 TRBV30 . CAWVVSGANVLTF TGTGCCTGGGTCGTCTCTGGGGCCAACGTCCTGACTTTC
. TRBJ2-3 TRBV9 TRBD2 CASSAGLERADTQYF TGTGCCAGCAGCGCCGGACTAGAAAGGGCAGATACGCAGTATTTT
. TRBJ2-3 TRBV11-3 . CASSSGLGASTDTQYF TGTGCCAGCAGCAGCGGACTGGGCGCTAGCACAGATACGCAGTATTTT
. TRBJ2-5 TRBV27 . CASSLSGVKETQYF TGTGCCAGCAGTTTATCCGGGGTTAAAGAGACCCAGTACTTC
few TRBJ2-2 TRBV19 TRBD1 CASSTIDRAKGELFF TGTGCCAGTAGTACAATAGACAGGGCGAAGGGGGAGCTGTTTTTT
. TRBJ1-1 TRBV29-1 TRBD1 CSARQGKAEAFF TGCAGCGCTAGACAGGGTAAGGCTGAAGCTTTCTTT
. TRBJ1-2 TRBV18 . CASSQLDTQTSGYTF TGTGCCAGCTCGCAGCTGGACACTCAAACCTCGGGCTACACCTTC
. TRBJ2-1 TRBV6-1 TRBD2 CASSKAGGNYNEQFF TGTGCCAGCAGTAAAGCGGGAGGGAATTACAATGAGCAGTTCTTC
. TRBJ2-7 TRBV5-1 . CASSLPSSGAYEQYF TGCGCCAGCAGCTTACCCAGCTCAGGGGCCTACGAGCAGTACTTC
. TRBJ2-7 TRBV7-2 . CASSLVGLNEQYF TGTGCCAGCAGCTTAGTGGGGCTGAACGAGCAGTACTTC
. TRBJ1-2 TRBV4-1 . CASSQDLQRYGYTF TGCGCCAGCAGCCAAGATTTACAAAGATATGGCTACACCTTC
. TRBJ2-5 TRBV18 TRBD1 CASSRTGGWETQYF TGTGCCAGCTCGCGGACAGGGGGCTGGGAGACCCAGTACTTC
once TRBJ1-5 TRBV29-1 TRBD1 CSVGTDYSNQPQHF TGCAGCGTAGGGACAGATTATAGCAATCAGCCCCAGCATTTT
. TRBJ1-2 TRBV6-5 . CASGGEFNYGYTF TGTGCCAGCGGCGGGGAGTTTAACTATGGCTACACCTTC
. TRBJ1-3 TRBV20-1 . CSASRGLGGNTIYF TGCAGTGCTAGTAGGGGATTGGGCGGAAACACCATATATTTT
. TRBJ2-7 TRBV18 TRBD1 CASSPAQGAYEQYF TGTGCCAGCTCACCAGCACAGGGGGCCTACGAGCAGTACTTC
. TRBJ2-2 TRBV10-1 . CASSGPNTGELFF TGCGCCAGCAGTGGGCCGAACACCGGGGAGCTGTTTTTT
. TRBJ2-2 TRBV5-6 . CASSSGLNTGELFF TGTGCCAGCAGCTCCGGACTTAACACCGGGGAGCTGTTTTTT
. TRBJ1-5 TRBV6-1 . CASSEQGNQPQHF TGTGCCAGCAGTGAACAGGGTAATCAGCCCCAGCATTTT
. TRBJ2-7 TRBV28 TRBD2 CACTTGLATYEQYF TGTGCCTGCACCACTGGACTAGCGACATACGAGCAGTACTTC
. TRBJ1-4 TRBV4-2 . CASSQDDRTNEKLFF TGTGCCAGCAGCCAAGACGACAGAACTAATGAAAAACTGTTTTTT
. TRBJ2-5 TRBV18 . CASSPEMGALRETQYF TGTGCCAGCTCACCAGAGATGGGGGCTTTGCGAGAGACCCAGTACTTC
. TRBJ2-4 TRBV18 . CASSPPYGVAKNIQYF TGTGCCAGCTCACCACCGTATGGAGTAGCCAAAAACATTCAGTACTTC
. TRBJ2-2 TRBV24-1 . CATSDLAEAGELFF TGTGCCACCAGTGATTTGGCAGAGGCCGGGGAGCTGTTTTTT
. TRBJ2-7 TRBV2 . CASSADTRSYEQYF TGTGCCAGCAGTGCAGACACCCGCTCCTACGAGCAGTACTTC
. TRBJ1-5 TRBV2 TRBD1 CASRRDRGNQPQHF TGTGCCAGCAGACGGGACAGGGGAAATCAGCCCCAGCATTTT
. TRBJ1-5 TRBV18 . CASTNIGDQPQHF TGTGCCAGCACAAATATCGGAGATCAGCCCCAGCATTTT
once TRBJ2-7 TRBV19 TRBD2 CASSGTSGNYYEQYF TGTGCCAGTTCGGGGACTAGCGGGAACTACTACGAGCAGTACTTC
. TRBJ1-5 TRBV2 TRBD1 CASTPWGARQGGWQPQHF TGTGCCAGCACCCCCTGGGGGGCTAGACAGGGGGGGTGGCAGCCCCAGCATTTT
. TRBJ1-2 TRBV29-1 TRBD1 CSAPQGSYGYTF TGCAGCGCCCCACAGGGGAGCTATGGCTACACCTTC
. TRBJ1-1 TRBV6-5 . CASRFGGGNTEAFF TGTGCCAGCAGGTTCGGGGGAGGGAACACTGAAGCTTTCTTT
. TRBJ2-3 TRBV9 . CASSVDEGVGSDTQYF TGTGCCAGCAGCGTGGATGAGGGAGTGGGTTCAGATACGCAGTATTTT
once TRBJ2-3 TRBV11-2 . CASSLGGTGTDTQYF TGTGCCAGCAGCTTAGGAGGAACAGGGACAGATACGCAGTATTTT
. TRBJ2-5 TRBV7-3 TRBD2 CASSPGRGLAGGETQYF TGTGCCAGCAGCCCCGGTCGAGGGCTAGCGGGTGGGGAGACCCAGTACTTC
. TRBJ2-7 TRBV15 TRBD1 CATSSFPGQGWGEQYF TGTGCCACCAGCAGTTTCCCGGGACAGGGATGGGGCGAGCAGTACTTC
. TRBJ2-7 TRBV15 TRBD1 CATSVGTGSPEQYF TGTGCCACCAGCGTCGGGACAGGGAGTCCCGAGCAGTACTTC
once TRBJ1-5 TRBV7-8 . CASSLVGGYSNQPQHF TGTGCCAGCAGCTTAGTAGGGGGATATAGCAATCAGCCCCAGCATTTT
. TRBJ2-2 TRBV7-2 . CASSLAQGQNTGELFF TGTGCCAGCAGCTTAGCACAGGGACAGAACACCGGGGAGCTGTTTTTT
. TRBJ2-1 TRBV7-3 TRBD1 CASSVAGTVNNEQFF TGTGCCAGCAGCGTAGCCGGGACAGTTAACAATGAGCAGTTCTTC
. TRBJ2-7 TRBV7-9 TRBD2 CASSLTSGTYEQYF TGTGCCAGTAGCTTGACTAGCGGAACCTACGAGCAGTACTTC
. TRBJ2-7 TRBV11-1 . CASSARPTGFSYEQYF TGTGCCAGCAGCGCTCGTCCCACAGGTTTCTCCTACGAGCAGTACTTC
. TRBJ2-5 TRBV5-1 TRBD1 CASNRSPDRGGETQYF TGCGCCAGCAACCGATCCCCGGACAGGGGTGGGGAGACCCAGTACTTC
. TRBJ1-5 TRBV7-9 . CASSSSRESNQPQHF TGTGCCAGCAGCTCTTCACGGGAGAGCAATCAGCCCCAGCATTTT
. TRBJ2-1 TRBV30 . CAWSVLTSNEQFF TGTGCCTGGAGTGTACTCACTAGCAATGAGCAGTTCTTC
once TRBJ2-2 TRBV18 TRBD2 CASSPGLAVNTGELFF TGTGCCAGCTCACCGGGGCTAGCGGTGAACACCGGGGAGCTGTTTTTT
. TRBJ2-2 TRBV12-1 . CASSPAGTISTCTGELFF TGTGCCAGCAGCCCCGCAGGGACTATTTCTACTTGCACCGGGGAGCTGTTTTTT
few TRBJ2-1 TRBV6-5 TRBD1 CASKQGLRNEQFF TGTGCCAGCAAACAGGGGCTACGCAATGAGCAGTTCTTC
. TRBJ1-2 TRBV12-3/TRBV12-4 . CASSFPGQHGYTF TGTGCCAGCAGTTTTCCAGGACAGCATGGCTACACCTTC
. TRBJ2-5 TRBV11-2 TRBD1 CASSYSGGQETQYF TGTGCCAGCAGCTACTCAGGGGGCCAGGAGACCCAGTACTTC
few TRBJ2-7 TRBV5-1 TRBD2 CASSLSAGGNYEQYF TGCGCCAGCAGCTTGTCAGCGGGAGGAAACTACGAGCAGTACTTC
. TRBJ1-4 TRBV15 . CATSRDLGGVNEKLFF TGTGCCACCAGCAGAGATTTAGGGGGGGTTAATGAAAAACTGTTTTTT
. TRBJ2-1 TRBV3-1/TRBV3-2 TRBD2 CASRHTSGRANEQFF TGTGCCAGCAGACACACTAGCGGGAGGGCCAATGAGCAGTTCTTC
. TRBJ1-1 TRBV11-2 . CASSFAPIGGPNTEAFF TGTGCCAGCAGCTTCGCCCCAATCGGAGGGCCGAACACTGAAGCTTTCTTT